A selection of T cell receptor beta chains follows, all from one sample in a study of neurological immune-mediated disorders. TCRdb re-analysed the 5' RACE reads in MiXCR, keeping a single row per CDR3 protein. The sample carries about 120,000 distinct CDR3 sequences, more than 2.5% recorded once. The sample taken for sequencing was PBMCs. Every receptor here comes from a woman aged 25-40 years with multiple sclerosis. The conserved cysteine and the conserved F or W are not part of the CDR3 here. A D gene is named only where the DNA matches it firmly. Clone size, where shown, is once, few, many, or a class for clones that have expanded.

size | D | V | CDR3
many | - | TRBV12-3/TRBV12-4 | ASRSQGGFEDTEAF
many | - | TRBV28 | ASSSPSAGVWANVLT
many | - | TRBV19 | ASSKGEYTQY
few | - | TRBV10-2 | ASSGDTHPYGYT
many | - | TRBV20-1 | SALSPARSTDTQY
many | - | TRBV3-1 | ASSQVRGGDTQY
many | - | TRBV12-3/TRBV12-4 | ASSPPRRFGLKNEQF
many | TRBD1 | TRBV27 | ASMWTGGAETQY
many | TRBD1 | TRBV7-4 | ASSYSGDRGPGSTDTQY
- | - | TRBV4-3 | ASSQDRETSTYEQY
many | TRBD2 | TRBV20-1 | SASGGGRETQY
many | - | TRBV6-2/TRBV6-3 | ASSWATGELF